These 13 T cell receptor beta chains share one sample of origin, sequenced in a study of T cell changes during pregnancy in multiple sclerosis. Measured with immunoSEQ multiplex PCR; TCRdb has only the in-frame clones, and not every one. The profile shows about 42,000 clones, approximately 96% of them singletons. The sample here was peripheral blood, taken in the second trimester of pregnancy. The receptors here all came from a female donor with multiple sclerosis, enrolled in a pregnancy study.

The V and J genes are TRBV29-1 and TRBJ2-3; weak D call: TRBD2 (5 bases). Trimming shortened V by 2 bases and J by 1 base, and 10 bases separated the two germline ends. CDR1 and CDR2 from the germline V gene are SQVTM and ANQGSEA. CDR3 size: 14 residues. CDR3 nucleotides: TGCAGCGTTGAAAGGCCAGCGGGCACAGATACGCAGTATTTT. This gives the protein CSVERPAGTDTQYF.

The chain couples TRBV5-8 to TRBJ2-7; a weak D match, TRBD2 (5 bases). CDR1 is SGHTS, CDR2 YDEGEE, per germline. The CDR3 spans 15 residues. Trimming took off 2 bases at V and 5 bases at J, with 17 bases between the two ends. CDR3 coding DNA: TGTGCCAGCAGCTTCTCCGGACGGGTCGGGGACGAGCAGTACTTC. Its translation: CASSFSGRVGDEQYF.

The gene calls are TRBV5-4 and TRBJ1-1; TRBD1 matches at 7 bases. J was trimmed by 4 bases and V by 0 bases; bases with no gene match: 0. The CDR3 extends over 13 amino acids. Germline-derived CDR1 and CDR2 are SGHNT and YYREEE (reference sequence). The CDR3 region is CASSLDRGTEAFF. Written as DNA, the CDR3 is TGTGCCAGCAGCTTGGACAGGGGCACTGAAGCTTTCTTT. The complete variable domain, with remaining parts taken from reference TRBV5-4 and TRBJ1-1, reads ETGVTQSPTHLIKTRGQQVTLRCSSQSGHNTVSWYQQALGQGPQFIFQYYREEENGRGNFPPRFSGLQFPNYSSELNVNALELDDSALYLCASSLDRGTEAFFGQGTRLTVV.

The V call is TRBV5-4, the J call TRBJ2-7; weak D call: TRBD1 (5 bases). V was trimmed by 1 base and J by 0 bases, leaving 11 bases between them. The length of the CDR3 is 15 residues. Per the germline V gene, CDR1 is SGHNT and CDR2 is YYREEE (reference sequence). In nucleotides, the CDR3 is TGTGCCAGCAGCTTGCCACAGGCCAGCTCCTACGAGCAGTACTTC. Protein: CASSLPQASSYEQYF.

The rearrangement uses TRBV7-9 and TRBJ2-1; D is unresolved. Germline V gives CDR1 SEHNR, CDR2 FQNEAQ (reference sequence). The CDR3 covers 15 residues. The ends were cut back, 5 bases at V and 0 bases at J, with 11 bases in the middle. The CDR3 DNA follows: TGTGCCAGCAGCCTAAAACTTACCTCCTACAATGAGCAGTTCTTC. Translation: CASSLKLTSYNEQFF.

The CDR3 DNA reads as TGCGCCATCCTCGCCCAGGAACCCTCTCGGGAGAACACCGGGGAGCTGTTTTTT. Protein: CAILAQEPSRENTGELFF. V gene TRBV23-1 combines with J gene TRBJ2-2, with D possibly TRBD2 on 5 matching bases. TRBV23-1 is given ORF status, its function remaining uncertain. V dropped 10 bases and J dropped 1 base, with 25 bases sitting between them. The CDR3 runs 18 residues.

This sequence joins TRBV2 and TRBJ1-3, with D tentatively TRBD1 (6 bases). The length of the CDR3 is 14 residues. Germline assignment: CDR1 SNHLY and CDR2 FYNNEI. With 7 bases removed from V and 0 bases from J, the gap between germline ends came to 10 bases. CDR3 protein: CASTRTVSGNTIYF. CDR3 in DNA: TGTGCCAGCACCAGGACAGTCTCTGGAAACACCATATATTTT. Looking up the rest from reference TRBV2 and TRBJ1-3 gives the full variable domain: EPEVTQTPSHQVTQMGQEVILRCVPISNHLYFYWYRQILGQKVEFLVSFYNNEISEKSEIFDDQFSVERPDGSNFTLKIRSTKLEDSAMYFCASTRTVSGNTIYFGEGSWLTVV.

The chain has TRBV4-1 and TRBJ1-5; D is unclear. The germline V and J ends were trimmed by 4 bases and 3 bases, with 13 bases remaining between them. Germline-derived CDR1 and CDR2 are MGHRA and YSYEKL. The CDR3 is 15 residues long. CDR3: CASSPGNGLNQPQHF. The CDR3 region has the DNA TGCGCCAGCAGCCCAGGAAACGGACTCAATCAGCCCCAGCATTTT.

The CDR3 nucleotides are TGTGCCAGCAGCTTAGATCGGAATGAGCAGTTCTTC. This encodes CASSLDRNEQFF. The V call is TRBV11-2, the J call TRBJ2-1; the D is unclear. The germline V gene encodes CDR1 SGHAT and CDR2 FQNNGV. V shed 0 bases and J shed 7 bases, with 4 bases lying between them. The CDR3 spans 12 residues.

The chain is built from TRBV9 and TRBJ2-1, with TRBD2 matching 9 bases. The V segment lost 4 bases and the J segment 4 bases; nucleotides outside the gene matches: 6. Germline V lookup: CDR1 SGDLS, CDR2 YYNGEE. The CDR3 is 15 residues long. CDR3 in amino acids: CASSPGRGGYNEQFF. The CDR3 DNA reads as TGTGCCAGCAGCCCCGGGCGGGGGGGATACAATGAGCAGTTCTTC.

The rearrangement joins TRBV29-1 to TRBJ1-2, with 9 bases lining up with TRBD1. Trimming at V came to 7 bases and at J to 4 bases, leaving 7 bases not matched to a gene. Germline loops: CDR1 SQVTM, CDR2 ANQGSEA. The CDR3 extends over 13 amino acids. The CDR3: CSASQGAVYGYTF. The CDR3, as DNA: TGCAGCGCCTCACAGGGGGCAGTCTATGGCTACACCTTC.

V and J are TRBV6-4 and TRBJ2-7; D is ambiguous. This CDR3 has 12 amino acids. Trimming stripped 2 bases from V and 5 bases from J, with 7 bases between. Germline V CDR1 and CDR2: MRHNA, SNTAGT. CDR3 bases: TGTGCCAGCAGTGACGTAGAGAACGAGCAGTACTTC. Its protein is CASSDVENEQYF.

This chain links TRBV5-8 with TRBJ1-4, with 11 bases lining up with TRBD1. The germline CDR1 and CDR2 sequences are SGHTS and YDEGEE. This CDR3 spans 17 amino acids. With V trimmed by 5 bases and J by 0 bases, 6 bases remained unmatched. The DNA for the CDR3 is TGTGCCAGCAGACTAGGACAGGGGGCTGCAACTAATGAAAAACTGTTTTTT. It specifies CASRLGQGAATNEKLFF.